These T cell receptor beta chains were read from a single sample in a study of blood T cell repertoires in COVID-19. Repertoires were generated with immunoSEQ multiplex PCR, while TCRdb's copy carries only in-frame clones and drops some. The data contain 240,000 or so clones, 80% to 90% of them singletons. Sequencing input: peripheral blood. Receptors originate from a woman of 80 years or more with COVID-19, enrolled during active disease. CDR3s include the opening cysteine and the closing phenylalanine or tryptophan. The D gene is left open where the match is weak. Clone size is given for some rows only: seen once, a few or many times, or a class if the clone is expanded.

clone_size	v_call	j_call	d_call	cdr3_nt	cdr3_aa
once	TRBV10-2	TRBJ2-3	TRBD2	TGCGCCAGCGCGGGACTAGCGGGGTCTGCAGATACGCAGTATTTT	CASAGLAGSADTQYF
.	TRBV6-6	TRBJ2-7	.	TGTGCCAGCAGTTACCGCCAGGACAATCCCTACGAGCAGTACTTC	CASSYRQDNPYEQYF
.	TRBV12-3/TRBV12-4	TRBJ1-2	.	TGTGCCAGCAGTCGACAGCGAGGAGGCTACACCTTC	CASSRQRGGYTF
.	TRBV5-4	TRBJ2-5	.	TGTGCCAGCAGCCGGACTTCCCGAGAGACCCAGTACTTC	CASSRTSRETQYF
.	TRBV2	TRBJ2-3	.	TGTGCCAGCAGTGAAGCCAGAAACCCTAGATCCAGCACAGATACGCAGTATTTT	CASSEARNPRSSTDTQYF
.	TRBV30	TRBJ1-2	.	TGTGCCTGGAGCCAAACAGTGGGTGGCTACACCTTC	CAWSQTVGGYTF
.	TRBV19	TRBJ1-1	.	TGTGCCAGTAGTATCCCGGGGGTCAAGACTGAAGCTTTCTTT	CASSIPGVKTEAFF
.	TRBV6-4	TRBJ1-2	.	TGTGCCAGCAGTGATCCAGGTGGCTACACCTTC	CASSDPGGYTF
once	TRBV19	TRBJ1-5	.	TGTGCCAGTAGTATAGATCGGGATTATAGCAATCAGCCCCAGCATTTT	CASSIDRDYSNQPQHF
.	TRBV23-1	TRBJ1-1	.	TGCGCCAGCAGTCAATCATCAAAAAAGGGCAGGAGGTGGTACACTGAAGCTTTCTTT	CASSQSSKKGRRWYTEAFF
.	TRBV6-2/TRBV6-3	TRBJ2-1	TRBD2	TGTGCCAGCAGCACCACTAGCGGGAGGTATAATGAGCAGTTCTTC	CASSTTSGRYNEQFF
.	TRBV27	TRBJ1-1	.	TGTGCCAGCTTAATGAAGAGGCGGGCAGGGAACACTGAAGCTTTCTTT	CASLMKRRAGNTEAFF
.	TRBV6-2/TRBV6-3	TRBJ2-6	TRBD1	TGTGCCAGCAGTCGCCGACCAAGGGACAGGCCGCTCTCTGGGGCCAACGTCCTGACTTTC	CASSRRPRDRPLSGANVLTF
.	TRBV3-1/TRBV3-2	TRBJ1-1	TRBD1	TGTGCCAGCAGCGACAGGGGGACCAACACTGAAGCTTTCTTT	CASSDRGTNTEAFF
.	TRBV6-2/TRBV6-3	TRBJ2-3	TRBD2	TGTGCCAGCAGTCTCCACATACGTCTAGCGGGAGAAGGGAATACGCAGTATTTT	CASSLHIRLAGEGNTQYF